This T cell receptor (beta chain) was identified during a study of blood T cells in healthy people across ages. In this sample, this clonotype turned up a few times. Combining a sample-barcoded 5' primer with a J-beta primer mix, a second PCR ran for 7 to 11 cycles. Every cDNA molecule bore a tag from a template-switch adaptor containing 12 random nucleotides. Via MiXCR, TCRdb re-called the 5' RACE reads, giving one row per CDR3 protein. This table has 720,000 or so distinct CDR3 sequences, over 40% appearing once. Germline-derived CDR1 and CDR2 are MNHEY and SVGEGT. V was trimmed by 7 bases and J by 7 bases, leaving 16 bases between them. The CDR3 consists of 13 residues.

The chain is built from TRBV6-2 or TRBV6-3 and TRBJ1-2; D is unresolved. This receptor was obtained from a man older than 75 in good health. Sequenced material: blood. CDR3 region: CASKAGGIFGYTF. CDR3 in DNA: TGTGCCAGCAAGGCAGGTGGCATCTTTGGCTACACCTTC.